The subject of this entry is one T cell receptor beta chain. Its antigen remains unidentified. The record originates from a study of cytomegalovirus exposure and HLA in healthy donors. The study's findings and limits: TCR sequences were mostly rare, though some public TCRs occurred in many donors.

Generated by immunoSEQ multiplex PCR, the TCRdb table keeps only in-frame clones and is missing some. The sample lists over 250,000 clones; 87% were seen once. V lost 6 bases, J lost 9 bases, and 30 bases lay in between. CDR1 and CDR2 from the germline V gene are LGHNA and YNFKEQ. The length of the CDR3 is 19 residues. This sequence originates from a woman aged 25 to 45 in good health and CMV-seropositive. Source material: PBMCs. V gene TRBV4-2 combines with J gene TRBJ1-6; D is unresolved. CDR3 residues: CASSPKIPSRAVSISPLHF. The CDR3 DNA follows: TGTGCCAGCAGTCCCAAGATCCCCAGCCGGGCAGTCTCGATTTCACCCCTCCACTTT.